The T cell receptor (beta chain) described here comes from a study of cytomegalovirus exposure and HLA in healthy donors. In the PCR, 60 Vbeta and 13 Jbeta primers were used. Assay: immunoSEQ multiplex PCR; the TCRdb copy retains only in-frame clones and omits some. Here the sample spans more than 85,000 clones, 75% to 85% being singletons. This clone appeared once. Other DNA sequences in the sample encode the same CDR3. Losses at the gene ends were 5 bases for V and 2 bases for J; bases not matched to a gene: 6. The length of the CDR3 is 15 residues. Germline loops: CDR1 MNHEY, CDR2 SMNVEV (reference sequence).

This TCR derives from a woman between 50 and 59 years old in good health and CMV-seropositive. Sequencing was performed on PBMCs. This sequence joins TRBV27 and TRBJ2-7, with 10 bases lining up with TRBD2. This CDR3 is CASSRTSGPAYEQYF. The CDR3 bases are TGTGCCAGCAGTCGGACTAGCGGACCTGCCTACGAGCAGTACTTC.